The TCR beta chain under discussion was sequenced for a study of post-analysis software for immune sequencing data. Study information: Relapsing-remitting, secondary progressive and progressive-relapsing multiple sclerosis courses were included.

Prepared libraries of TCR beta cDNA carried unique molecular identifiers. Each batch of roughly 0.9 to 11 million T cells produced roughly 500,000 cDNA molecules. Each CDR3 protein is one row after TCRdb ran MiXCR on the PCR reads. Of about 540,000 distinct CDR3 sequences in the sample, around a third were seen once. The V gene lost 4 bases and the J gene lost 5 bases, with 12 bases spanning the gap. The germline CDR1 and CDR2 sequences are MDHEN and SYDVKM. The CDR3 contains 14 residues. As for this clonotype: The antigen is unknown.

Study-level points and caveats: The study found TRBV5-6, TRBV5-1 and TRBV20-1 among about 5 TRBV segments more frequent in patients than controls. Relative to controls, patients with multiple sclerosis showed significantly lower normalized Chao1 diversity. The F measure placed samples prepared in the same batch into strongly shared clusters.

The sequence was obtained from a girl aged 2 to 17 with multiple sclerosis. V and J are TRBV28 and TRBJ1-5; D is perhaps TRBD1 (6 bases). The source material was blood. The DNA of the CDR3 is TGTGCCAGCAGTTGGGCCGAGGGGGATCAGCCCCAGCATTTT. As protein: CASSWAEGDQPQHF.